This TCR beta chain was recorded in a study of blood T cell repertoires in COVID-19. The overall study: The United States, Italy and Spain were the sources of the acute and convalescent COVID-19 samples. T cells, B-cell-depleted T cells, or PBMCs supplied cDNA or gDNA.

Per the original methods: Using reference gene primer amplification, nucleated cell counts were estimated. Using immunoSEQ multiplex PCR, the repertoire was profiled, and TCRdb retains in-frame clones only, with some absent. V and J calls and clone size are copied from that table; D and trimming were computed from the DNA. Seen here are approximately 290,000 clones, approximately 91% observed once, and the top ten hold approximately 12%. The CDR3 is made up of 15 amino acids. V was cut by 2 bases and J by 4 bases, with 14 bases left in between. Germline V gives CDR1 MDHEN, CDR2 SYDVKM. This chain joins TRBV28 and TRBJ1-1, with D possibly TRBD1 on 6 matching bases. The sample consisted of peripheral blood. This TCR came from a woman aged 60-70 years with acute or convalescent COVID-19. The CDR3: CASSLIRGGGTEAFF. The CDR3 DNA follows: TGTGCCAGCAGTTTAATCAGGGGAGGGGGCACTGAAGCTTTCTTT.